This T cell receptor (beta chain) comes out of a study of T-cell memory formation after mild COVID-19. Study-wide points: Among contracting clones, CD4+ were mainly CM/EM and CD8+ enriched in EMRA.

Details on this clonotype: Its antigen is still unknown.

A single record per CDR3 protein comes from TCRdb applying MiXCR to the 5' RACE reads. The repertoire includes 95,000 to 120,000 distinct CDR3 sequences, around 17% of them detected once, and roughly 5.5% sits in the top ten. CDR3 length equals 12 residues. CDR1 and CDR2 (germline): SGHNT, YYREEE (reference sequence). The receptor's source is a man aged 18-30 years who had mild COVID-19 (a few samples of this study predate the infection). Cell type and time point are not known. Sequenced material: PBMCs or a T cell subset sorted from them (not recorded which). The genes are TRBV5-4 and TRBJ1-2, with TRBD1 matching 11 bases. The CDR3: CVWDRGKYGYTF. The CDR3 region has the DNA TGTGTCTGGGACAGGGGGAAATATGGCTACACCTTC.